The next 30 T cell receptor beta chains were all read from a single sample in a study of human T cells and chemical hapten exposure. TCRdb reanalysed the RACE reads using MiXCR and keeps one entry per CDR3 protein. The data contain some 170,000 distinct CDR3 sequences, 25% to 30% of them singletons. Time point here: patch test 3, about 24 weeks after DPC sensitization. Stated treatment: therapeutic diphenylcyclopropenone sensitization with weekly scalp DPC. Specimen: whole blood, collected in connection with sensitization to the hapten diphenylcyclopropenone (DPC). The receptors originated from a woman aged 18-29 years with alopecia areata. Some clones in this sample may be carry-over from other donors' samples.

The chain employs TRBV20-1 and TRBJ1-1; 9 bases fit TRBD1. With 1 base clipped from V and 5 bases from J, the junction kept 8 bases outside the gene matches. Germline V lookup: CDR1 DFQATT, CDR2 SNEGSKA (reference sequence). CDR3 size: 15 residues. The CDR3 region is CSARGTGGRYTEAFF. The CDR3 DNA reads TGCAGTGCTAGAGGCACAGGGGGCAGATATACTGAAGCTTTCTTT.

The chain has TRBV5-1 and TRBJ2-5; no clear D gene. Trimming took off 0 bases at V and 0 bases at J, with 9 bases between the two ends. The CDR3 runs to 15 residues. CDR1 is SGHRS, CDR2 YFSETQ, per germline. As DNA, the CDR3 is TGCGCCAGCAGCTTGGTAGGGATCAACCAAGAGACCCAGTACTTC. Protein product: CASSLVGINQETQYF.

This clonotype was seen more than once but under ten times. This sequence joins TRBV4-1 and TRBJ2-1, with TRBD2 matching 9 bases. CDR1 MGHRA and CDR2 YSYEKL come from the germline V gene. The J segment lost 8 bases and the V segment lost 1 base, leaving 6 bases of the junction unmatched. The CDR3 loop spans 15 amino acids. CDR3 sequence reads: CASSQGMLAGYEQFF. The CDR3 nucleotides are TGCGCCAGCAGCCAAGGTATGCTAGCGGGATATGAGCAGTTCTTC.

This clonotype turned up a few times. The chain has TRBV20-1 and TRBJ2-7; D is ambiguous. Germline CDR1 and CDR2: DFQATT and SNEGSKA (reference sequence). The V gene lost 2 bases and the J gene lost 2 bases, with 19 bases spanning the gap. There are 16 residues in the CDR3. The CDR3 DNA reads as TGCAGTGCTAGAAACCCCCGACGAATGGGAACCTACGAGCAGTACTTC. This gives the protein CSARNPRRMGTYEQYF.

This clonotype has ten or more counts. The V call is TRBV29-1, the J call TRBJ2-3; D uncertain. Germline assignment: CDR1 SQVTM and CDR2 ANQGSEA. The V end lost 4 bases, the J end lost 4 bases, and 3 bases lay between the germline ends. CDR3 length: 10 amino acids. The CDR3 DNA reads as TGCAGCGTTGGCTCAGATACGCAGTATTTT. Protein sequence: CSVGSDTQYF.

Regarding this clonotype: A much bigger clone sits one base away, suggesting this may be a read error. V and J are TRBV6-5 and TRBJ1-1; unclear D gene. The CDR3 contains 12 residues. V was cut by 2 bases and J by 1 base, with 2 bases left in between. Germline assignment: CDR1 MNHEY and CDR2 SVGAGI. CDR3 loop: CASSYKNTEAFF. The DNA of the CDR3 is TGTGCCAGCAGTTACAAGAACACTGAAGCTTTCTTT.

This clonotype appeared a single time. V gene TRBV2 combines with J gene TRBJ2-1; the D gene is possibly TRBD2 (6 bases). The CDR3 covers 15 residues. Trimming shortened V by 7 bases and J by 4 bases, and 17 bases separated the two germline ends. Germline lookup yields CDR1 SNHLY and CDR2 FYNNEI. In DNA form, the CDR3 reads TGTGCCAGCAAGACCAACCGGGGGAAGTACAATGAGCAGTTCTTC. Encoded protein: CASKTNRGKYNEQFF.

Of note for this clonotype: The junction departs from germline at one end; a sequencing error may be responsible. The chain couples TRBV7-2 to TRBJ2-2; possible D gene TRBD1, 6 bases. Germline-derived CDR1 and CDR2 are SGHTA and FQGNSA. The CDR3 spans 16 residues. The CDR3 spells CASSLAQGSATEELFF. The CDR3 nucleotides are TGTGCCAGCAGCTTAGCACAGGGCAGCGCCACCGAGGAGCTGTTTTTT.

This clonotype was seen only a few times. The chain carries TRBV7-6 and TRBJ2-1, with 11 bases lining up with TRBD2. Per germline, CDR1 SGHVS and CDR2 FNYEAQ. CDR3 length: 15 residues. The V gene end was trimmed by 2 bases and the J gene end by 7 bases; junction bases not matched to a gene: 4. The CDR3 DNA is TGTGCCAGCAGCTTACTTAGCGGGGGGGTTAATGAGCAGTTCTTC. It translates to CASSLLSGGVNEQFF.

The CDR3 DNA follows: TGTGCCAGCAGCCCGAGGTGGGACACCGGGGAGCTGTTTTTT. Protein: CASSPRWDTGELFF. V usage is TRBV7-2 and J usage is TRBJ2-2; D unclear. V lost 5 bases and J 3 bases, leaving 10 bases between the germline ends. This CDR3 is 14 amino acids long. CDR1 and CDR2 from the germline V gene are SGHTA and FQGNSA.

This clonotype has ten or more counts. The genes are TRBV7-9 and TRBJ2-7, with D hard to call. The CDR3 is 10 residues long. CDR1 and CDR2 (germline): SEHNR, FQNEAQ (reference sequence). The germline V and J ends were trimmed by 5 bases and 2 bases, with 1 base remaining between them. The CDR3 here is CASSTYEQYF. CDR3 nucleotide sequence: TGTGCCAGCAGCACCTACGAGCAGTACTTC.

This clonotype was seen a few times. This sequence joins TRBV5-4 and TRBJ2-1, with TRBD1 matching over 11 bases. V was clipped by 5 bases and J by 8 bases; unmatched bases: 6. CDR1 is SGHNT, CDR2 YYREEE, per germline (reference sequence). CDR3 length equals 14 residues. CDR3 DNA: TGTGCCAGCAGTTTTGGACAGGGGGCGGATGAGCAGTTCTTC. Its protein product is CASSFGQGADEQFF.

This clonotype was observed a few times. The rearrangement links TRBV11-2 to TRBJ2-2; D might be TRBD1 or TRBD2, each matching 5 bases. Germline V gene data show CDR1 as SGHAT and CDR2 as FQNNGV. The V and J ends lost 4 bases and 3 bases respectively, with 18 bases between them. This CDR3 region has 17 residues. CDR3 bases: TGTGCCAGCAGCTCACGGCCCGAGGGGCTAGACACCGGGGAGCTGTTTTTT. This gives the protein CASSSRPEGLDTGELFF.

The V call is TRBV20-1, the J call TRBJ1-6; D gene unclear. The V gene's germline CDR1 is DFQATT and CDR2 SNEGSKA (reference sequence). This CDR3 has 12 amino acids. V was shortened by 3 bases and J by 7 bases, with 7 bases between the two germline ends. The CDR3 is CSASSPNSPLHF. As DNA, the CDR3 is TGCAGTGCTAGTAGTCCGAATTCACCCCTCCACTTT.

This chain joins TRBV12-3 or TRBV12-4 and TRBJ1-2; D gene unclear. Trimming removed 4 bases at V and 5 bases at J, with 17 bases between. The CDR3 has 15 amino acids. The CDR3 region has the DNA TGTGCCAGCAGTTCCATTTGGCGGGCCTATTATGGCTACACCTTC. It codes for CASSSIWRAYYGYTF.

This clonotype has more than one count but fewer than ten. Compared with germline, one end of the junction differs, possibly owing to a read error. The gene calls are TRBV15 and TRBJ2-5; perhaps TRBD2 as D (5 bases). The CDR3 has 12 amino acids. Germline CDR1 reads LNHNV; CDR2 reads YYDKDF (reference sequence). CDR3 region: CATNRAAETQYF. In DNA, the CDR3 is TGTGCCACCAACAGAGCGGCGGAGACCCAGTACTTC.

The chain carries TRBV18 and TRBJ1-5, with 8 nucleotides matching TRBD1. CDR3 length: 15 amino acids. Trimming cost V 5 bases and J 5 bases; bases outside gene matches: 8. Germline V gene sequence: CDR1 KGHSH, CDR2 LQKENI. The CDR3 sequence is CASSKDRGKDQPQHF. CDR3 bases: TGTGCCAGCTCAAAAGACAGGGGAAAAGATCAGCCCCAGCATTTT.

The V and J genes are TRBV7-6 and TRBJ2-7; perhaps TRBD2 as D (5 bases). Germline V lookup: CDR1 SGHVS, CDR2 FNYEAQ. CDR3 size: 14 residues. Trimming stripped 1 base from V and 5 bases from J, with 12 bases between. CDR3 sequence (DNA): TGTGCCAGCAGCTTAGGCCGCGAGGGAAACGAGCAGTACTTC. This gives the protein CASSLGREGNEQYF.

The table lists this clonotype with a few counts. V gene TRBV10-2 combines with J gene TRBJ2-3, with no clear D. Trimming shortened V by 8 bases and J by 5 bases, and 14 bases separated the two germline ends. Germline values: CDR1 WSHSY, CDR2 SAAADI. This CDR3 region has 13 residues. DNA of the CDR3: TGCGCCAGCTGTAGGTCCCCCGAAGATACGCAGTATTTT. Protein: CASCRSPEDTQYF.

The chain has TRBV6-1 and TRBJ1-1; TRBD1 matches at 7 bases. The trim removed 6 bases at V and 0 bases at J, leaving 4 bases unmatched. CDR1 is MNHNS and CDR2 is SASEGT in the germline V gene. The CDR3 length is 14 residues. The CDR3 loop is CASRNRGLNTEAFF. The CDR3 DNA follows: TGTGCCAGCAGGAACAGGGGTTTGAACACTGAAGCTTTCTTT.

This clonotype has more than one count but fewer than ten. CDR3 sequence: CASMRRETQYF. The CDR3 coding sequence is TGTGCCAGCATGCGCAGGGAGACCCAGTACTTC. The chain recombines TRBV6-2 or TRBV6-3 with TRBJ2-5, with D unclear. This CDR3 has 11 amino acids. Germline V lookup: CDR1 MNHEY, CDR2 SVGEGT. V was clipped by 7 bases and J by 5 bases, with 8 bases between them.

The rearrangement joins TRBV7-8 to TRBJ2-1; 11 positions agree with TRBD2. Germline CDR1 is SGHVS and CDR2 is FQNEAQ. The length of the CDR3 is 17 residues. V shed 4 bases and J 7 bases; nucleotides not matched to a gene: 12. The CDR3 loop is CASSSGLAEPKPNEQFF. The CDR3 coding sequence is TGTGCCAGCAGCTCGGGACTAGCGGAACCCAAGCCGAATGAGCAGTTCTTC.

This clonotype was observed a handful of times. V and J are TRBV9 and TRBJ2-1; 9 nucleotides line up with TRBD2. Germline V gene sequence: CDR1 SGDLS, CDR2 YYNGEE. Trimming cost V 0 bases and J 7 bases; bases outside gene matches: 5. This CDR3 region has 15 residues. CDR3 region: CASSVVAGAGNEQFF. The DNA of the CDR3 is TGTGCCAGCAGCGTAGTAGCGGGAGCAGGAAATGAGCAGTTCTTC.

V and J are TRBV12-3 or TRBV12-4 and TRBJ2-3; 8 nucleotides match TRBD1. V shed 3 bases and J 5 bases; nucleotides not matched to a gene: 4. This CDR3 region has 14 residues. CDR3 DNA: TGTGCCAGCAGTTTCTGGACAGGGCAAGATACGCAGTATTTT. Translation gives CASSFWTGQDTQYF.

The chain uses TRBV25-1 and TRBJ2-2; 8 bases are shared with TRBD1. Germline V gives CDR1 MGHDK, CDR2 SYGVNS. Germline trimming cut 9 bases from V and 5 bases from J; bases unmatched to any gene: 8. The CDR3 loop spans 14 amino acids. The CDR3 is CASQGALSTGELFF. CDR3 nucleotide sequence: TGTGCCAGTCAGGGGGCCCTGAGTACCGGGGAGCTGTTTTTT.

The genes are TRBV19 and TRBJ2-5; 14 positions match TRBD2. The V and J ends lost 5 bases and 5 bases, in that order; junction bases with no gene match: 1. The CDR3 extends over 14 amino acids. Germline CDR1 reads LNHDA; CDR2 reads SQIVND (reference sequence). This chain's CDR3 is CASSRTSGRETQYF. In DNA, the CDR3 is TGTGCCAGTAGTCGGACTAGCGGGAGGGAGACCCAGTACTTC.

This clonotype was detected only a few times. The gene calls are TRBV20-1 and TRBJ2-1; TRBD1 might be the D (5 bases). With 1 base removed from V and 6 bases from J, the gap between germline ends came to 7 bases. CDR3 length: 12 residues. Germline assignment: CDR1 DFQATT and CDR2 SNEGSKA (reference sequence). The CDR3 sequence is CSARGQINEQFF. The CDR3 DNA follows: TGCAGTGCTAGAGGACAGATCAATGAGCAGTTCTTC.

The CDR3 region has the DNA TGTGCCAGCAGCCAAGAAACTGAGCCGGATACGCAGTATTTT. It yields the protein CASSQETEPDTQYF. The chain employs TRBV4-2 and TRBJ2-3; D is unclear. The CDR3 sequence is 14 residues long. Looked up from germline, CDR1 is LGHNA and CDR2 is YNFKEQ. V lost 0 bases to trimming and J lost 6 bases, with 10 bases between them.

This clonotype was observed a handful of times. This chain uses TRBV29-1 with TRBJ1-2; D remains unclear. The CDR3 contains 11 residues. Germline CDR1 is SQVTM and CDR2 is ANQGSEA. The V and J ends lost 3 bases and 5 bases respectively, with 7 bases between them. The CDR3 sequence is CSVDPGYGYTF. The CDR3 DNA is TGCAGCGTTGACCCCGGATATGGCTACACCTTC.

This clonotype occurred a few times. The CDR3 DNA reads as TGCAGTGCTAGAGATGCCGAGCAGTACTTC. It encodes CSARDAEQYF. This chain links TRBV20-1 with TRBJ2-7; D remains ambiguous. The CDR3 is 10 amino acids. Germline CDR1 reads DFQATT; CDR2 reads SNEGSKA (reference sequence). V gave up 0 bases and J gave up 6 bases, with 3 bases separating them.